This TCR beta chain was sequenced for a study of beta chain features in type 1 diabetes. General observations from the study: A greater similarity of naive, central memory and Treg TCRB repertoires was seen among patients than among healthy donors. Within each of all four CD4+ subsets, Type 1 diabetes patients had TCRB CDR3s that were moderately but significantly shorter.

V was clipped by 6 bases and J by 5 bases; unmatched bases: 7. Germline CDR1 is MNHEY and CDR2 is SVGAGI. The CDR3 spans 13 residues. Expressed TCRB transcripts got sequenced, as all isolated RNA was reverse transcribed. Read counts averaged approximately 3.5 million for samples of naive, central memory and regulatory T cells. TCRdb's table, derived via immunoSEQ multiplex PCR, lists solely in-frame clones and lacks some. This sample has roughly 130,000 clones; about 10% occur once, and the top ten carry approximately 0.68%. This clone has just a few counts. The antigen is undetermined. The sequence came from a man between 18 and 35 years old in good health. V gene TRBV6-5 combines with J gene TRBJ2-7, with 7 bases fitting TRBD1. Material for sequencing was central memory CD4+ T cells from blood. CDR3 sequence reads: CASRQTGSDEQYF. Here the CDR3 DNA reads TGTGCCAGCAGGCAGACAGGGTCGGACGAGCAGTACTTC.